Here is one TCR beta chain with its context. This sample is part of a study of blood T cell repertoires in COVID-19. In the study overall: Acute and convalescent COVID-19 samples came from the United States, Italy and Spain. Nucleic acid was either cDNA or gDNA, and it came from T cells, B-cell-depleted T cells, or PBMCs.

Those who participated ranged in age from roughly 18 to 90 years and resided in 20 to 30 US areas. Membership in each cohort depended on participant-reported clinical history. The CDR3 contains 16 residues. Germline V gives CDR1 MGHRA, CDR2 YSYEKL. The J segment lost 2 bases and the V segment lost 2 bases, leaving 4 bases of the junction unmatched. The method was immunoSEQ multiplex PCR; TCRdb's version includes in-frame clones alone and lacks a portion of them. The repertoire consists of roughly 290,000 clones, with 90% occurring once and the leading ten covering roughly 1.6%. The origin of this receptor is a woman aged 18 to 35 with acute COVID-19. The sample taken for sequencing was PBMCs or T cells enriched from blood (not recorded which). J is TRBJ2-3 and V is TRBV4-1; 10 positions agree with TRBD2. The CDR3 region is CASSQLSGRFTDTQYF. In DNA form, the CDR3 reads TGCGCCAGCAGCCAACTTAGCGGGAGGTTCACAGATACGCAGTATTTT.